This TCR beta chain originates from a study of CD8 T cells in acute hepatitis C reinfection. Sequencing was performed with immunoSEQ multiplex PCR; in TCRdb, only in-frame clones are kept and a portion is missing. The data hold about 38,000 clones, with approximately 90% observed a single time. V was shortened by 0 bases and J by 8 bases, with 8 bases between the two germline ends. The CDR3 totals 13 residues. From germline, CDR1 is MNHEY and CDR2 SVGAGI. As concerns this clone: The antigen is unknown.

Overall study results and limits: Overrepresentation in the naive pool did not explain the preferential TRBV04 and TRBV06 usage seen in all groups. Alphabeta pairing of public clonotypes could not be determined from bulk TCRbeta data.

Time point indicated: naive CD8 control sorted from an acute-time-point sample. Acute primary HCV meant a new positive RNA or antibody result following a negative test within 24 weeks. The V gene is TRBV6-5, the J gene TRBJ2-1, with D possibly TRBD1 on 5 matching bases. What was sequenced was naive CD8+ T cells from PBMCs. This clonotype was sampled from a man aged 30-40 years with chronic hepatitis C. The CDR3 bases are TGTGCCAGCAGTTACTCAGGGGTCCATGAGCAGTTCTTC. The encoded protein is CASSYSGVHEQFF.